This T cell receptor beta chain came from a study of shared clonotypes between healthy human individuals. This CDR3 is built from 14 residues. The V gene lost 6 bases and the J gene lost 5 bases, with 14 bases spanning the gap. Looked up from germline, CDR1 is LNHDA and CDR2 is SQIVND (reference sequence). This clone was seen repeatedly, ten times or more. The assay was immunoSEQ multiplex PCR, and TCRdb's table has in-frame clones only and misses some. Seen here are about 980,000 clones, about three quarters observed once, and the top ten hold over 1.3%. The V call is TRBV19, the J call TRBJ1-5; no reliable D call. Sequenced sample: memory CD4+ T cells sorted from blood. Described subset: CD45RA-negative fraction. The source is a man aged 18 to 35 in good health. CDR3 DNA sequence: TGTGCCAGTAGCGGTAATCCCTACTATCAGCCCCAGCATTTT. This codes for CASSGNPYYQPQHF. Full variable domain (missing parts from reference TRBV19 and TRBJ1-5): DGGITQSPKYLFRKEGQNVTLSCEQNLNHDAMYWYRQDPGQGLRLIYYSQIVNDFQKGDIAEGYSVSREKKESFPLTVTSAQKNPTAFYLCASSGNPYYQPQHFGDGTRLSIL.